This TCR beta chain was sequenced for a study of blood T cell repertoires in COVID-19. Background on the study: Whether acute or convalescent, the COVID-19 samples came from the United States, Italy and Spain. From T cells, B-cell-depleted T cells, or PBMCs came the material, which was cDNA or gDNA.

Original analysis: Estimation of nucleated cell counts relied on the amplification of reference gene primers. Clones were sequenced by immunoSEQ multiplex PCR, and TCRdb holds only the in-frame ones, with some missing. V, J and clone size are taken as reported in that table, and D and trimming were inferred from the DNA itself. The data show roughly 190,000 clones, 70% to 90% seen once. Germline CDR1 is SGHRS and CDR2 is YFSETQ. This CDR3 has 14 residues. The V gene lost 1 base and the J gene lost 0 bases, with 8 bases spanning the gap. The sample was peripheral blood. The sequence was obtained from a human donor in a cohort sampled during active COVID-19. The gene calls are TRBV5-1 and TRBJ2-7; tentative D call: TRBD1 (6 bases). CDR3 in amino acids: CASSLLQGSYEQYF. Written as DNA, the CDR3 is TGCGCCAGCAGCTTGCTACAGGGCTCCTACGAGCAGTACTTC.